These T cell receptor beta chains were read from a single sample in a study of T cell responses to AZD1222 COVID-19 vaccine. Clones were sequenced by immunoSEQ multiplex PCR, and TCRdb holds only the in-frame ones, with some missing. The data show more than 15,000 clones, about three quarters seen once. The source was peripheral blood, collected 28 days after the second AZD1222 dose. The source is an adult who received the AZD1222 COVID-19 vaccine. Both conserved end residues are part of each CDR3. A D gene is named only where the DNA matches it firmly. Size is omitted from some rows. Given values are once, few, many or a class for expanded clones.

J gene,clone size,V gene,D gene,CDR3 protein,CDR3 DNA
TRBJ1-1,.,TRBV27,.,CASSTGQEAFF,TGTGCCAGTAGTACAGGGCAAGAAGCTTTCTTT
TRBJ2-5,once,TRBV7-2,TRBD2,CASSLRLAALQETQYF,TGTGCCAGCAGCTTAAGGCTAGCGGCCCTCCAAGAGACCCAGTACTTC
TRBJ2-1,.,TRBV7-2,.,CASSPGGSGEQFF,TGTGCCAGCAGCCCCGGGGGATCGGGTGAGCAGTTCTTC
TRBJ1-3,.,TRBV7-8,.,CASSLQPRSGNTIYF,TGTGCCAGCAGCTTACAGCCCCGCTCTGGAAACACCATATATTTT
TRBJ1-2,.,TRBV2,.,CASSELRAGADYGYTF,TGTGCCAGCAGTGAACTCAGGGCAGGGGCGGACTATGGCTACACCTTC
TRBJ1-3,.,TRBV4-1,.,CASSQDTGESGNTIYF,TGCGCCAGCAGCCAAGATACGGGGGAGTCTGGAAACACCATATATTTT
TRBJ2-2,.,TRBV7-9,TRBD1,CASSELQGAAGELFF,TGTGCCAGCAGCGAATTACAGGGGGCGGCCGGGGAGCTGTTTTTT
TRBJ2-1,.,TRBV5-1,TRBD1,CASSARDRAYNEQFF,TGCGCCAGCAGCGCCCGGGACAGGGCCTACAATGAGCAGTTCTTC
TRBJ1-2,.,TRBV7-2,TRBD1,CASSLGRQGVDGYTF,TGTGCCAGCAGCTTAGGTCGGCAGGGGGTAGACGGCTACACCTTC
TRBJ1-5,.,TRBV19,.,CASSLSLGPQHF,TGTGCCAGTAGTCTCTCGCTGGGTCCCCAGCATTTT
TRBJ2-2,.,TRBV7-3,TRBD2,CASSLAGGQPGELFF,TGTGCCAGCAGCCTAGCGGGGGGGCAGCCCGGGGAGCTGTTTTTT
TRBJ2-7,.,TRBV16,TRBD1,CASSRDRGSEQYF,TGTGCCAGCAGCCGAGACAGGGGGAGCGAGCAGTACTTC
TRBJ1-1,.,TRBV19,TRBD1,CASTKLDRVTEAFF,TGTGCCAGTACCAAACTCGACAGGGTGACTGAAGCTTTCTTT
TRBJ2-7,.,TRBV28,.,CASSPRQVGYEQYF,TGTGCCAGCAGCCCCCGACAGGTCGGCTACGAGCAGTACTTC
TRBJ2-5,.,TRBV25-1,TRBD1,CASSGQGVRETQYF,TGTGCCAGCAGTGGACAGGGTGTCCGGGAGACCCAGTACTTC
TRBJ1-2,.,TRBV7-2,TRBD1,CASSLGTGERGYTF,TGTGCCAGCAGCTTAGGGACAGGGGAACGTGGCTACACCTTC
TRBJ1-4,.,TRBV5-6,.,CASSLGRQSRKLFF,TGTGCCAGCAGCTTGGGCCGGCAGAGTAGAAAACTGTTTTTT